Following are 19 T cell receptor beta chains from one sample sequenced in a study of cytomegalovirus exposure and HLA in healthy donors. The PCR made use of 60 Vbeta and 13 Jbeta primers. Method: immunoSEQ multiplex PCR; TCRdb's copy keeps in-frame clones and lacks some. The sample includes approximately 180,000 clones, 70% to 80% of them seen just once. The source material was PBMCs. These receptors were obtained from a woman between 50 and 59 years old in good health and CMV-seronegative.

The CDR3 loop reads CASSIRRGQYEQYF. The CDR3 nucleotides are TGTGCCAGTAGTATACGGCGGGGTCAGTACGAGCAGTACTTC. The chain couples TRBV19 to TRBJ2-7; D is perhaps TRBD2 (6 bases). V lost 2 bases, J lost 4 bases, and 12 bases lay in between. Germline loops: CDR1 LNHDA, CDR2 SQIVND (reference sequence). This CDR3 is 14 amino acids long.

This clone has only one observation. V and J are TRBV16 and TRBJ1-1; D remains ambiguous. Trimming took 1 base from V and 5 from J, leaving 5 bases between them. The CDR3 totals 12 residues. Germline V gene data show CDR1 as KGHSY and CDR2 as FQNENV. The CDR3 bases are TGTGCCAGCAGCCAATACGGGACTGAAGCTTTCTTT. It is translated as CASSQYGTEAFF.

The chain recombines TRBV7-9 with TRBJ1-2; 9 bases fit TRBD1. The trim removed 5 bases at V and 5 bases at J, leaving 9 bases unmatched. The germline V gene encodes CDR1 SEHNR and CDR2 FQNEAQ (reference sequence). CDR3 size: 15 residues. The CDR3 spells CASSVATGQGYGYTF. The CDR3 DNA reads as TGTGCCAGCAGCGTCGCGACGGGACAGGGATATGGCTACACCTTC.

The gene calls are TRBV18 and TRBJ2-1, with 9 positions matching TRBD1. V lost 5 bases to trimming and J lost 0 bases; unmatched junction nucleotides: 14. The CDR3 contains 19 residues. Germline-derived CDR1 and CDR2 are KGHSH and LQKENI. CDR3 region: CASSASLQGARSSYNEQFF. In DNA form, the CDR3 reads TGTGCCAGCTCAGCAAGTCTACAGGGGGCGAGGAGCTCCTACAATGAGCAGTTCTTC.

The chain has TRBV11-3 and TRBJ2-3; TRBD2 aligns across 8 bases. There are 15 residues in the CDR3. CDR1 and CDR2 (germline): SGHNT, YENEEA. With 2 bases clipped from V and 6 bases from J, the junction kept 7 bases outside the gene matches. Written as DNA, the CDR3 is TGTGCCAGCAGCTTATTAGGGACTAGTGCCGATACGCAGTATTTT. This encodes CASSLLGTSADTQYF.

This sequence joins TRBV5-1 and TRBJ1-6; 9 bases agree with TRBD1. Per the germline V gene, CDR1 is SGHRS and CDR2 is YFSETQ. The J segment lost 7 bases and the V segment lost 1 base, leaving 6 bases of the junction unmatched. The CDR3 sequence is 16 residues long. CDR3: CASSLTLGQGNSPLHF. The CDR3 DNA sequence: TGCGCCAGCAGCTTGACCCTCGGACAGGGGAATTCACCCCTCCACTTT.

V gene TRBV9 combines with J gene TRBJ2-2; possible D gene TRBD1, 7 bases. Germline CDR1 and CDR2: SGDLS and YYNGEE. Between the trimmed V and J ends, which lost 6 bases and 5 bases, there was a span of 14 bases. The CDR3 is 14 residues long. CDR3 DNA sequence: TGTGCCAGCACCCCCAGGGGGGATACCGGGGAGCTGTTTTTT. Translated: CASTPRGDTGELFF.

V gene TRBV27 combines with J gene TRBJ1-2, with TRBD1 as a possible D gene (5 bases). Germline-derived CDR1 and CDR2 are MNHEY and SMNVEV (reference sequence). V shed 5 bases and J shed 4 bases, with 17 bases lying between them. CDR3 length: 15 residues. This CDR3 is CASSPLGQPSYGYTF. CDR3 coding DNA: TGTGCCAGCAGTCCCTTGGGGCAGCCGAGCTATGGCTACACCTTC.

The gene calls are TRBV9 and TRBJ2-2, with TRBD1 as a possible D gene (5 bases). Germline CDR1 SGDLS, CDR2 YYNGEE. The CDR3 contains 14 residues. Trimming cost V 0 bases and J 7 bases, with 10 bases left between them. The CDR3: CASSVVQQGGELFF. DNA for the CDR3: TGTGCCAGCAGCGTAGTTCAGCAGGGCGGGGAGCTGTTTTTT.

V is TRBV4-3 and J is TRBJ2-3, with D perhaps TRBD2 (5 bases). CDR3 length: 16 residues. Trimming cost V 4 bases and J 0 bases, with 14 bases left between them. Per the germline V gene, CDR1 is LGHNA and CDR2 is YSLEER. CDR3 sequence reads: CASSRTLASSTDTQYF. CDR3 sequence (DNA): TGCGCCAGCAGCCGAACCTTAGCGTCTAGCACAGATACGCAGTATTTT.

The chain uses TRBV4-2 and TRBJ2-3, with D unclear. Looked up from germline, CDR1 is LGHNA and CDR2 is YNFKEQ. The V end was cut by 0 bases, the J end by 4 bases, with 5 bases between. The CDR3 runs to 13 residues. This chain's CDR3 is CASSQEVADTQYF. The CDR3 DNA follows: TGTGCCAGCAGCCAAGAAGTAGCAGATACGCAGTATTTT.

Only a few counts were recorded for this clone. The chain recombines TRBV2 with TRBJ2-7, with D perhaps TRBD2 (5 bases). CDR3 length equals 17 residues. Trimming left V 6 bases short and J 2 bases short, with 23 bases between. Germline V gene lookup returns CDR1 SNHLY and CDR2 FYNNEI. The CDR3 loop reads CASSAGPTSLGTYEQYF. CDR3 nucleotides: TGTGCCAGCAGCGCGGGCCCCACCAGCTTGGGAACCTACGAGCAGTACTTC.

V and J are TRBV6-6 and TRBJ1-5, with 10 bases matching TRBD1. Germline trimming cut 5 bases from V and 8 bases from J; bases unmatched to any gene: 3. Germline V gene lookup returns CDR1 MNHNY and CDR2 SVGAGI (reference sequence). The CDR3 runs 13 residues. In DNA, the CDR3 is TGTGCCAGCAGTCGGACAGGGGGAGAGCCCCAGCATTTT. This gives the protein CASSRTGGEPQHF.

Only a few counts were recorded for this clone. In nucleotides, the CDR3 is TGTGCCAGCAGCCAAGATCTGCGTCATGGCTACACCTTC. Amino acid sequence: CASSQDLRHGYTF. The chain uses TRBV14 and TRBJ1-2; D is ambiguous. V was clipped by 0 bases and J by 6 bases, with 8 bases between them. The germline CDR1 and CDR2 sequences are SGHDN and FVKESK. The length of the CDR3 is 13 residues.

V usage is TRBV2 and J usage is TRBJ2-2; D not certain. CDR1 and CDR2 (germline): SNHLY, FYNNEI. This CDR3 comprises 13 residues. Trimming removed 0 bases at V and 4 bases at J, with 3 bases between. CDR3 residues: CASSEALTGELFF. CDR3 sequence (DNA): TGTGCCAGCAGTGAAGCCCTCACCGGGGAGCTGTTTTTT.

The chain links TRBV27 to TRBJ2-7; possible D gene TRBD2, 6 bases. CDR3 length equals 13 residues. Germline lookup yields CDR1 MNHEY and CDR2 SMNVEV (reference sequence). Deletions cut 8 bases from V and 0 bases from J, with 11 bases between. Here the CDR3 DNA reads TGTGCCAGCCGGACGGGGGTCTCCTACGAGCAGTACTTC. It specifies CASRTGVSYEQYF.

V is TRBV18 and J is TRBJ1-2; the match to TRBD1 covers 7 bases. V was pared by 2 bases and J by 4 bases, with 7 bases of the junction left unmatched. The CDR3 length is 15 residues. The germline gives CDR1 KGHSH, CDR2 LQKENI. For the CDR3, the DNA is TGTGCCAGCTCACCAGGAGGGGGCGGTATCTATGGCTACACCTTC. As protein: CASSPGGGGIYGYTF.

The V call is TRBV10-3, the J call TRBJ1-2; no reliable D call. V lost 7 bases to trimming and J lost 6 bases, with 15 bases between them. Germline assignment: CDR1 ENHRY and CDR2 SYGVKD. The CDR3 spans 13 residues. CDR3 bases: TGTGCCATCACCGAGAGGGTGATTAATGGCTACACCTTC. It translates to CAITERVINGYTF.

The rearrangement links TRBV6-5 to TRBJ1-5, with D unresolved. V lost 5 bases to trimming and J lost 4 bases, with 15 bases between them. Germline V gene sequence: CDR1 MNHEY, CDR2 SVGAGI. The length of the CDR3 is 15 residues. The CDR3 loop is CASSNTRTSNQPQHF. The CDR3 DNA reads TGTGCCAGCAGTAATACAAGAACCTCAAATCAGCCCCAGCATTTT.